Included here is one TCR beta chain sequence, with context. The sample comes from a study of early T cells in non-severe SARS-CoV-2 infection. Overall study: Sequencing input comprised bulk RNA from unsorted whole blood; chain pairing was not available.

Via MiXCR, TCRdb re-called the 5' RACE reads, giving one row per CDR3 protein. The data show fewer than 55,000 distinct CDR3 sequences, around 7.8% seen once. The CDR3 has 12 residues. Between the trimmed V and J ends, which lost 1 base and 4 bases, there was a span of 4 bases. Germline V gives CDR1 SGHTA, CDR2 FQGNSA. The clonotype was recovered from an adult who was a healthcare worker with PCR-confirmed SARS-CoV-2 infection or an uninfected control (not recorded which). The rearrangement uses TRBV7-2 and TRBJ2-5; D is uncertain. The specimen sequenced was whole blood. The CDR3 DNA sequence: TGTGCCAGCAGCTTAGTACCAGAGACCCAGTACTTC. Protein: CASSLVPETQYF.